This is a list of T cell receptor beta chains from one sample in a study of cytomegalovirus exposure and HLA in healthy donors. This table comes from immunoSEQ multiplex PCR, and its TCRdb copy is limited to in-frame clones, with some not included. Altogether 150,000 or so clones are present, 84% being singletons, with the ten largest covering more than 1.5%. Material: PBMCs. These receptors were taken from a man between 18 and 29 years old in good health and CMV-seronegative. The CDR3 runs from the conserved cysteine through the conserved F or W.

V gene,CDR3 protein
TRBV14,CASSRHSGGGQETQYF
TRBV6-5,CASSYDRGGQPQHF
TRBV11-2,CASSYGTGGNNEQFF
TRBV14,CASSQPSGSYEQYF
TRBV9,CASSVESSSYNEQFF
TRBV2,CASSQLQGAGNTIYF
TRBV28,CASSLQNTGELFF
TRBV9,CASSVASTVYNSPLHF
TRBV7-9,CSSSLWGQGGYGNTIYF
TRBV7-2,CASSLVGQGKQPQHF
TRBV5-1,CASSLGTAGNTIYF
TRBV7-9,CASSPRGLSGYNEQFF
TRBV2,CATDRGDGYTF
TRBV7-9,CASSPLLAGVGNEQFF
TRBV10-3,CAISESWGQRVRGPSTDTQYF
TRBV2,CASRSSPSGRGADTQYF
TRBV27,CASSAQGRWNEQYF
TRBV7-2,CASSTQVNYGYTF
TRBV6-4,CASSAQAADTQYF
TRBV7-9,CSSSFLAGGTEQYF
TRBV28,CAGGPGTGLEKLFF
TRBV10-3,CAISEILDRRFRYMNTEAFF
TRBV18,CASSPTGRETQYF
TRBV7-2,CASSLLGGMVTGELFF
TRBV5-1,CASSLSVAGTEAFF
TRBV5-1,CASNEGGFGYTF
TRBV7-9,CASSLASLNTEAFF
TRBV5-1,CASSGGQGNSPLHF
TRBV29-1,CSVRLAGTDTQYF
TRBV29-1,CSVRQSSYEQYF
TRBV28,CASSFGTYEQYF
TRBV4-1,CASSQPLTSRGELFF
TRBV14,CASSHQTGLAYEQYF
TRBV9,CASSATRGAGELFF
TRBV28,CASSWTGAETQYF
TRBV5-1,CASSPGHPNTGELFF
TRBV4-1,CASSQIQGAPYEQYF
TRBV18,CASSSGQLSGNTIYF
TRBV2,CASRPGTGYGYTF
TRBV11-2,CASSLEARYEQYF
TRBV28,CASSTGQGGDEQYF
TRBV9,CASSADSSYEQYF
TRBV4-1,CASSRQDSGNTIYF
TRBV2,CASRTGLATNEKLFF
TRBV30,CAWSQKRGRGGYTF
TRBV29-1,CSVRQDYEQYF
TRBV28,CASYSTRGRGYTF
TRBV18,CASSPPVRSTAYEQYF
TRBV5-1,CASSPVGYGANVLTF
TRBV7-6,CASSLGRIAGGNTGELFF
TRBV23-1,CASNPPTQYSGNTIYF
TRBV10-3,CAISVGTPNTEAFF
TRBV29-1,CSAPTGGYNEQFF
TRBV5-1,CASSLGTAQETQYF
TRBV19,CASKVGGPTNTEAFF
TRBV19,CASTESGRSTGSYGYTF
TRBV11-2,CASSGRGRGGNTIYF
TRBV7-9,CASSLGGGRASEQYF
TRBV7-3,CASAPTGGTGMGYTF
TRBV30,CAWSRTGNEKLFF